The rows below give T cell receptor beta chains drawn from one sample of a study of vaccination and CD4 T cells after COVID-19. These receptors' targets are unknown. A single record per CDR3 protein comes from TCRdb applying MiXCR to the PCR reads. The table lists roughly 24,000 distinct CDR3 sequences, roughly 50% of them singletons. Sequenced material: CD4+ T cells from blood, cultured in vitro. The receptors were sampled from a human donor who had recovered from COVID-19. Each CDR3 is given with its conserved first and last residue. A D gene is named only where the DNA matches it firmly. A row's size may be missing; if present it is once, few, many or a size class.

CDR3nt: TGTGCCAGCAGCCCTTTAGGACCGGGACGGCGCAATCAGCCCCAGCATTTT; CDR3aa: CASSPLGPGRRNQPQHF; d_gene: .; abundance: few; v_gene: TRBV7-2; j_gene: TRBJ1-5
CDR3nt: TGTGCCAGCAGTGCGCAAAAGAACACTGAAGCTTTCTTT; CDR3aa: CASSAQKNTEAFF; d_gene: .; abundance: few; v_gene: TRBV6-1; j_gene: TRBJ1-1
CDR3nt: TGCAGTGCTAGGGGGGGAACGGGGGGGTTCCAAGAGACCCAGTACTTC; CDR3aa: CSARGGTGGFQETQYF; d_gene: TRBD2; abundance: .; v_gene: TRBV20-1; j_gene: TRBJ2-5
CDR3nt: TGTGCCAGCAGTAGGTCGCGAACCGGGGAGCTGTTTTTT; CDR3aa: CASSRSRTGELFF; d_gene: .; abundance: .; v_gene: TRBV27; j_gene: TRBJ2-2
CDR3nt: TGTGCCAGCAGCAAAGATTATCGCGGGCATGGCTACACCTTC; CDR3aa: CASSKDYRGHGYTF; d_gene: .; abundance: .; v_gene: TRBV21-1; j_gene: TRBJ1-2
CDR3nt: TGTGCCAGTAGGGTAGGGGACAGGGGGCGCGGTGGCTATGGCTACACCTTC; CDR3aa: CASRVGDRGRGGYGYTF; d_gene: TRBD1; abundance: .; v_gene: TRBV19; j_gene: TRBJ1-2
CDR3nt: TGTGCCAGCAGCTTAACAAACCCGTCTGAGCAGTTCTTC; CDR3aa: CASSLTNPSEQFF; d_gene: .; abundance: .; v_gene: TRBV28; j_gene: TRBJ2-1
CDR3nt: TGTGCTAGTGGTTTGCATGTCAGGGGGCGTCGGGGCTACACCTTC; CDR3aa: CASGLHVRGRRGYTF; d_gene: TRBD1; abundance: few; v_gene: TRBV12-5; j_gene: TRBJ1-2
CDR3nt: TGTGCCAGCAGCCCTCTCTCTGGGACCACAGATACGCAGTATTTT; CDR3aa: CASSPLSGTTDTQYF; d_gene: .; abundance: .; v_gene: TRBV7-8; j_gene: TRBJ2-3
CDR3nt: TGTGCCAGCAGCCGGGACACAAACTATGGCTACACCTTC; CDR3aa: CASSRDTNYGYTF; d_gene: .; abundance: .; v_gene: TRBV5-4; j_gene: TRBJ1-2
CDR3nt: TGCGCCAGCAGCTCGACAGGGGGCCCCGCTTATGGCTACACCTTC; CDR3aa: CASSSTGGPAYGYTF; d_gene: TRBD1; abundance: .; v_gene: TRBV5-1; j_gene: TRBJ1-2
CDR3nt: TGTGCCAGCAGCCTGACCTACGAGCAGTACTTC; CDR3aa: CASSLTYEQYF; d_gene: .; abundance: .; v_gene: TRBV7-2; j_gene: TRBJ2-7
CDR3nt: TGTGCCAGCAGCGTAGAAGCAGATAGCAATCAGCCCCAGCATTTT; CDR3aa: CASSVEADSNQPQHF; d_gene: .; abundance: .; v_gene: TRBV9; j_gene: TRBJ1-5
CDR3nt: TGTGCCACCAGCAGAGGAGGGCAGGGGGGAGCCTACGAGCAGTACTTC; CDR3aa: CATSRGGQGGAYEQYF; d_gene: .; abundance: .; v_gene: TRBV15; j_gene: TRBJ2-7
CDR3nt: TGTGCCAGCAGCCAAACTCCAAGCTCTGAAGCTTTCTTT; CDR3aa: CASSQTPSSEAFF; d_gene: .; abundance: .; v_gene: TRBV11-2; j_gene: TRBJ1-1
CDR3nt: TGTGCCAGCAGGACGGGACAGGGGGGCGGCTACACCTTC; CDR3aa: CASRTGQGGGYTF; d_gene: TRBD1; abundance: few; v_gene: TRBV6-1; j_gene: TRBJ1-2
CDR3nt: TGCGCCAGCAGCCAAGAACACGGCTCAGTATATGGCTACACCTTC; CDR3aa: CASSQEHGSVYGYTF; d_gene: .; abundance: once; v_gene: TRBV4-3; j_gene: TRBJ1-2
CDR3nt: TGTGCCACCAGTGATGGACTTAACTATGGCTACACCTTC; CDR3aa: CATSDGLNYGYTF; d_gene: .; abundance: few; v_gene: TRBV24-1; j_gene: TRBJ1-2
CDR3nt: TGTGCCAGCCGCATTACCGGGACAGATAATTCACCCCTCCACTTT; CDR3aa: CASRITGTDNSPLHF; d_gene: TRBD1; abundance: few; v_gene: TRBV7-2; j_gene: TRBJ1-6
CDR3nt: TGTGCCAGCAGTGGCAGTTCCTACGAGCAGTACTTC; CDR3aa: CASSGSSYEQYF; d_gene: .; abundance: few; v_gene: TRBV2; j_gene: TRBJ2-7
CDR3nt: TGTGCCATCGCGGCGGGAATCGGGACAGATACGCAGTATTTT; CDR3aa: CAIAAGIGTDTQYF; d_gene: .; abundance: .; v_gene: TRBV10-3; j_gene: TRBJ2-3
CDR3nt: TGTGCTAGCAGCCTGAACAGGGGCCAAGAGACCCAGTACTTC; CDR3aa: CASSLNRGQETQYF; d_gene: TRBD1; abundance: .; v_gene: TRBV7-7; j_gene: TRBJ2-5
CDR3nt: TGTGCCAGCAGTAGGTCTAGCGGGTTGCGTAATGAGCAGTTCTTC; CDR3aa: CASSRSSGLRNEQFF; d_gene: TRBD2; abundance: .; v_gene: TRBV27; j_gene: TRBJ2-1
CDR3nt: TGTGCCAGCAGGAAACAGGGTGCTCAAGAGACCCAGTACTTC; CDR3aa: CASRKQGAQETQYF; d_gene: .; abundance: few; v_gene: TRBV7-2; j_gene: TRBJ2-5
CDR3nt: TGCGCCAGCAGCCAAGATTCTTTTGGGCTGGGCTATGGCTACACCTTC; CDR3aa: CASSQDSFGLGYGYTF; d_gene: .; abundance: .; v_gene: TRBV4-3; j_gene: TRBJ1-2
CDR3nt: TGTGCCAGCGGGACAGCTAATTCACCCTTCCACTTT; CDR3aa: CASGTANSPFHF; d_gene: TRBD1; abundance: .; v_gene: TRBV2; j_gene: TRBJ1-6
CDR3nt: TGTGCCAGCAGCTTAAGAGGGGACTATGGCTACACCTTC; CDR3aa: CASSLRGDYGYTF; d_gene: .; abundance: few; v_gene: TRBV7-6; j_gene: TRBJ1-2
CDR3nt: TGTGCCAGTTGCAGACAGGGGGCCCTCGAGCAGTTCTTC; CDR3aa: CASCRQGALEQFF; d_gene: TRBD1; abundance: few; v_gene: TRBV27; j_gene: TRBJ2-1
CDR3nt: TGTGCCAGCTCTACCAGAGGCGAGCAGTACTTC; CDR3aa: CASSTRGEQYF; d_gene: .; abundance: .; v_gene: TRBV18; j_gene: TRBJ2-7
CDR3nt: TGCAGTGCTAGAGAATACTACAATGAGCAGTTCTTC; CDR3aa: CSAREYYNEQFF; d_gene: .; abundance: .; v_gene: TRBV20-1; j_gene: TRBJ2-1
CDR3nt: TGTGCCAGCTCACTGACAGTCAATCAGCCCCAGCATTTT; CDR3aa: CASSLTVNQPQHF; d_gene: .; abundance: once; v_gene: TRBV18; j_gene: TRBJ1-5
CDR3nt: TGTGCCAGCTTTCCTGGGCTCTACGAGCAGTACTTC; CDR3aa: CASFPGLYEQYF; d_gene: .; abundance: .; v_gene: TRBV7-3; j_gene: TRBJ2-7
CDR3nt: TGTGCCAGCAGCTTGGTTCAGGGGGGTTTGAATGAGCAGTTCTTC; CDR3aa: CASSLVQGGLNEQFF; d_gene: .; abundance: .; v_gene: TRBV5-4; j_gene: TRBJ2-1
CDR3nt: TGTGCCAGCAGTGAGGGTAGGGAGACCCAGTACTTC; CDR3aa: CASSEGRETQYF; d_gene: .; abundance: .; v_gene: TRBV2; j_gene: TRBJ2-5
CDR3nt: TGTGCCAGCAGCGTGGGACAGATTAATTCACCCCTCCACTTT; CDR3aa: CASSVGQINSPLHF; d_gene: TRBD1; abundance: .; v_gene: TRBV5-8; j_gene: TRBJ1-6
CDR3nt: TGTGCCAGTATGGAGGCGAACACCGGGGAGCTGTTTTTT; CDR3aa: CASMEANTGELFF; d_gene: .; abundance: .; v_gene: TRBV19; j_gene: TRBJ2-2
CDR3nt: TGCAGTGCTAGGGGAGACGCAACTAATGAAAAACTGTTTTTT; CDR3aa: CSARGDATNEKLFF; d_gene: .; abundance: .; v_gene: TRBV20-1; j_gene: TRBJ1-4
CDR3nt: TGTGCCATTCGGGACAGTATCTCCGAGACTGGAAACACCATATATTTT; CDR3aa: CAIRDSISETGNTIYF; d_gene: TRBD1; abundance: once; v_gene: TRBV6-1; j_gene: TRBJ1-3
CDR3nt: TGTGCCAGCAGCTTAGGGCGGGGTTCCTACGAGCAGTACTTC; CDR3aa: CASSLGRGSYEQYF; d_gene: .; abundance: .; v_gene: TRBV7-2; j_gene: TRBJ2-7
CDR3nt: TGCGCCAGCAGCTTGGATGGTGATCCACCCCTCCACTTT; CDR3aa: CASSLDGDPPLHF; d_gene: .; abundance: .; v_gene: TRBV5-1; j_gene: TRBJ1-6
CDR3nt: TGTGCCAGCAGCTTGACAGGGCTCCTTAATTCACCCCTCCACTTT; CDR3aa: CASSLTGLLNSPLHF; d_gene: TRBD1; abundance: .; v_gene: TRBV7-2; j_gene: TRBJ1-6
CDR3nt: TGTGCCAGCAGCCCGTGGACAGATAATTCACCCCTCCACTTT; CDR3aa: CASSPWTDNSPLHF; d_gene: .; abundance: .; v_gene: TRBV7-9; j_gene: TRBJ1-6
CDR3nt: TGTGCCAGCAGTGCGGATGACAGGGGCACTGAAGCTTTCTTT; CDR3aa: CASSADDRGTEAFF; d_gene: TRBD1; abundance: once; v_gene: TRBV6-1; j_gene: TRBJ1-1
CDR3nt: TGTGCCAGCAGCCTTCGGGGACAGGGCGGGACTGAAGCTTTCTTT; CDR3aa: CASSLRGQGGTEAFF; d_gene: TRBD1; abundance: .; v_gene: TRBV6-1; j_gene: TRBJ1-1
CDR3nt: TGTGCCAGCACTAAAAGCGGGTCACGCACAGATACGCAGTATTTT; CDR3aa: CASTKSGSRTDTQYF; d_gene: .; abundance: few; v_gene: TRBV6-1; j_gene: TRBJ2-3
CDR3nt: TGTGCCAGCAGCTTAGCGGGATTCGGCACCGGGGAGCTGTTTTTT; CDR3aa: CASSLAGFGTGELFF; d_gene: .; abundance: few; v_gene: TRBV11-3; j_gene: TRBJ2-2
CDR3nt: TGTGCCAGCAGCTTACGGGGGTCCGGGGAGCTGTTTTTT; CDR3aa: CASSLRGSGELFF; d_gene: .; abundance: .; v_gene: TRBV11-2; j_gene: TRBJ2-2
CDR3nt: TGTGCCAGCAGTTTAGGTTTGGTCACCCCAAACTACACCTTC; CDR3aa: CASSLGLVTPNYTF; d_gene: .; abundance: once; v_gene: TRBV12-3/TRBV12-4; j_gene: TRBJ1-2
CDR3nt: TGCAGTGCTAGTTTGGATCCCGGTTCACCCCTCCACTTT; CDR3aa: CSASLDPGSPLHF; d_gene: .; abundance: few; v_gene: TRBV20-1; j_gene: TRBJ1-6
CDR3nt: TGTGCCAGCAGCAAGGGACTAGCGGGAGGGCGTGAGACCCAGTACTTC; CDR3aa: CASSKGLAGGRETQYF; d_gene: TRBD2; abundance: .; v_gene: TRBV7-2; j_gene: TRBJ2-5
CDR3nt: TGTGCCAGCAGTTACGGCGGGATAATAAATGAGCAGTTCTTC; CDR3aa: CASSYGGIINEQFF; d_gene: .; abundance: .; v_gene: TRBV6-5; j_gene: TRBJ2-1
CDR3nt: TGTGCCAGCAGCTTAGCGAGGGTTTGGTTTGATAATGAGCAGTTCTTC; CDR3aa: CASSLARVWFDNEQFF; d_gene: .; abundance: .; v_gene: TRBV11-2; j_gene: TRBJ2-1